This is a list of T cell receptor beta chains from one sample in a study of cytomegalovirus exposure and HLA in healthy donors. Data came from immunoSEQ multiplex PCR; TCRdb stores just in-frame clones and leaves some out. The data show about 140,000 clones, roughly four fifths seen once. The sample consisted of PBMCs. Receptors were obtained from a man between 25 and 39 years old in good health and CMV-seropositive. The CDR3 runs from the conserved cysteine through the conserved F or W. A D gene is named only where the DNA matches it firmly. Clone size appears in some rows only: once, few, many, or a class for an expanded clone.

clone_size d_call j_call v_call cdr3_aa cdr3_nt
NA NA TRBJ2-2 TRBV7-3 CASSLEPALTGELFF TGTGCCAGCAGCTTAGAACCCGCCCTAACCGGGGAGCTGTTTTTT
NA TRBD2 TRBJ2-1 TRBV5-1 CASSLSGASYNEQFF TGCGCCAGCAGCCTTAGCGGGGCTTCCTACAATGAGCAGTTCTTC
NA TRBD2 TRBJ2-5 TRBV7-3 CASSSGLAGGGEAQYF TGTGCCAGCAGCTCTGGACTAGCGGGAGGGGGAGAGGCCCAGTACTTC
NA TRBD1 TRBJ2-2 TRBV5-1 CASSSGQGAGELFF TGCGCCAGCAGCTCTGGACAGGGGGCCGGGGAGCTGTTTTTT
NA NA TRBJ1-1 TRBV27 CASSWWEGAEAFF TGTGCCAGCAGTTGGTGGGAAGGGGCTGAAGCTTTCTTT
NA NA TRBJ2-6 TRBV28 CASSTSAGSGANVLTF TGTGCCAGCAGTACCTCGGCGGGCTCTGGGGCCAACGTCCTGACTTTC
NA TRBD2 TRBJ2-3 TRBV7-9 CASSLAFTGGDTDTQYF TGTGCCAGCAGCTTAGCTTTTACGGGAGGGGACACAGATACGCAGTATTTT
NA NA TRBJ2-5 TRBV28 CASSFGGPEETQYF TGTGCCAGCAGTTTCGGCGGGCCTGAAGAGACCCAGTACTTC
NA TRBD1 TRBJ1-1 TRBV7-9 CASTTGDRGNTEAFF TGTGCCAGCACCACCGGGGACAGGGGGAACACTGAAGCTTTCTTT
NA NA TRBJ1-2 TRBV10-1 CASSVKGSGGYTF TGCGCCAGCAGTGTAAAGGGGTCCGGTGGCTACACCTTC
NA NA TRBJ1-1 TRBV27 CATWGGHRPYTEAFF TGTGCCACCTGGGGGGGGCACCGTCCTTACACTGAAGCTTTCTTT
NA TRBD1 TRBJ2-7 TRBV6-1 CASSEKWTGSSSYEQYF TGTGCCAGCAGTGAAAAGTGGACAGGGTCGAGCTCCTACGAGCAGTACTTC
NA TRBD2 TRBJ2-7 TRBV5-1 CASSFSGGTYEQYF TGCGCCAGCAGCTTTAGCGGGGGTACCTACGAGCAGTACTTC
NA TRBD1 TRBJ2-7 TRBV10-1 CASKTQGLVCPYEQYF TGCGCCAGCAAGACACAGGGGCTGGTATGTCCCTACGAGCAGTACTTC
once TRBD1 TRBJ2-6 TRBV15 CATGPGQGSGGANVLTF TGTGCCACCGGACCGGGACAGGGATCGGGTGGGGCCAACGTCCTGACTTTC
NA TRBD1 TRBJ1-1 TRBV19 CASSIRGQTVGAGTEAFF TGTGCCAGTAGTATAAGGGGACAGACGGTTGGGGCCGGGACTGAAGCTTTCTTT
NA NA TRBJ2-1 TRBV28 CASSPYNEQFF TGTGCCAGCAGCCCTTACAATGAGCAGTTCTTC
NA TRBD2 TRBJ2-2 TRBV28 CASSSPSGGPRNTGELFF TGTGCCAGCAGTTCCCCAAGCGGGGGACCAAGGAACACCGGGGAGCTGTTTTTT
NA NA TRBJ2-5 TRBV21-1 CASSKASGGVETQYF TGTGCCAGCAGCAAAGCGAGCGGGGGGGTTGAGACCCAGTACTTC
NA TRBD2 TRBJ2-7 TRBV5-1 CASSWSSGGIDEQYF TGCGCCAGCAGCTGGTCAAGCGGGGGGATCGACGAGCAGTACTTC
NA TRBD2 TRBJ2-2 TRBV9 CASSPTGGLGTGELFF TGTGCCAGCAGCCCAACGGGGGGGCTCGGAACCGGGGAGCTGTTTTTT
NA NA TRBJ2-3 TRBV2 CASSEVQVGASAQYF TGTGCCAGCAGTGAGGTTCAGGTGGGGGCATCGGCGCAGTATTTT